The entry below gives a single TCR beta chain sequence along with its context. Since all of the isolated RNA was reverse transcribed, expressed TCRB transcripts were what got sequenced. Here immunoSEQ multiplex PCR was the method, and the copy in TCRdb shows in-frame clones only, minus some. The sample lists fewer than 550,000 clones, around 10% occurring once. This sample was included in a study of beta chain features in type 1 diabetes. The ends were cut back, 5 bases at V and 6 bases at J, with 13 bases in the middle. This CDR3 is built from 13 residues. Germline V gene lookup returns CDR1 ENHRY and CDR2 SYGVKD. The authors obtained over 95% purity in all sorted populations.

V usage is TRBV10-3 and J usage is TRBJ1-1; D gene uncertain. Source material: naive CD4+ T cells from blood. The clonotype was recovered from a woman aged 18-30 years in good health. CDR3 sequence (DNA): TGTGCCATCAGTCAATCACAGCTGGCTGAAGCTTTCTTT. Its translation: CAISQSQLAEAFF.